This T cell receptor (beta chain) comes out of a study of T cells in Graves' hyperthyroidism and ophthalmopathy. Whole-study results and caveats: Ophthalmopathy was separated from stable hyperthyroidism by a 13 V-J model.

This clonotype was counted between two and nine times. Antigen specificity is unknown. The CDR3 contains 13 residues. Germline CDR1 is SGHDN and CDR2 is FVKESK. Trimming stripped 5 bases from V and 4 bases from J, with 11 bases between. It was RNA transcripts that yielded the amplified TCR beta CDR3 regions. HTBI primers were employed in a first-round RT-PCR of the TCR CDR3. TCRdb reanalysed the multiplex PCR reads using MiXCR and keeps one entry per CDR3 protein. Among 450,000 to 700,000 distinct CDR3 sequences listed, approximately 44% were seen once. Pregnant or lactating patients were excluded, as were those with uncontrolled infection or other autoimmune disease.

This rearrangement joins TRBV14 to TRBJ1-2, with D perhaps matching TRBD1 (6 bases). This TCR came from an adult woman with Graves' disease, either hyperthyroidism or ophthalmopathy (not recorded which). The sequenced material came from peripheral blood or thyroid tissue (not recorded which). The CDR3 region has the DNA TGTGCCAGCAGCACCGGACAGTCCTATGGCTACACCTTC. Translation: CASSTGQSYGYTF.